This T cell receptor (beta chain) was captured in a study of beta chain features in type 1 diabetes (dated by TCRdb to the late 2010s). In terms of the full investigation: Mean age, gender distribution, total cell number and subset yield did not differ between patients and healthy donors. A total of some 110 million sorted cells were examined across all samples, and a strong correlation was observed between cell number per subset and RNA yield. Regulatory and stem cell-like memory subsets were obtained from only 8 patients and roughly eight healthy donors, while naive and central memory subsets were obtained from all 30 or so donors. The study compared TCRB repertoires of sorted circulating CD4+ T cell subsets between recently diagnosed type 1 diabetes patients and matched healthy donors. Results and caveats for the whole study, not just this receptor: Sequencing cDNA rather than genomic DNA could over-represent highly expressing activated cells, although activation and CD3 levels did not differ between groups. A moderate but significant shortening of TCRB CDR3 length was observed in type 1 diabetes patients in all four CD4+ subsets. At VDJ recombination sites, type 1 diabetes patients had fewer insertions and more deleted nucleotides, which implies abnormalities in thymic rearrangement. Shorter templates might be favored by PCR, yet because patient and control samples were amplified and corrected together, any such skew would affect both groups equally. Naive, central memory and regulatory TCRB repertoires appeared to be more alike among patients than among healthy donors. Because the HLA sub-analyses included only small numbers of individuals, any influence of HLA type on TCRB rearrangement was left unresolved.

Comments on this clone: What antigen it recognizes has not been identified. Base qualities are not at hand, and no much larger clone is one base apart. Other DNA sequences from this sample encode an identical CDR3 as well.

The entire amount of isolated RNA was reverse transcribed using the High Capacity cDNA Reverse Transcription Kit, so the sequenced TCRB transcripts were expressed ones. Deep immunoSEQ sequencing was performed on naive, central memory and regulatory T cell samples, with an average of around 3.4 million total reads per sample. Sorted cells were lysed in RLT buffer, and RNA was extracted using DNase-treated RNeasy Micro or Mini kits according to cell number. Each cell subset was processed on its own to prevent cross-contamination, while patient and healthy donor samples were processed together. TCRB sequences were amplified from cDNA with the immunoSEQ multiplex PCR, producing 87-bp fragments spanning the CDR3 region. Amplicons were sequenced on the Illumina HiSeq platform. Processing in the source paper ran as follows. Synthetic template baselines were used to correct PCR bias computationally, reads within Hamming distance 2 were collapsed together, and singletons that could not be merged were discarded. By aligning reads against IMGT, V, D and J genes, CDR3 length, and insertions or deletions at six rearrangement sites were assigned. Within each subset, clonotype counts were normalized to sorted cell number, after which true diversity and Gini coefficients were computed with the tcR R package. The overlap coefficient, calculated on TCRB nucleotide sequences, was used to quantify repertoire sharing. Out-of-frame TCRB sequences from naive cells were analyzed to stand in for the pre-selection repertoire. TCRdb provides this immuneACCESS table in a form limited to in-frame rearrangements. Some clones are lacking; in checked studies, under half of them reflect an unresolved V gene, and why the rest are absent is not known. D and trimming come from the DNA, and the V and J calls and clone size come from that table. The sample table records around 340,000 clones; around 20% of these occur just once. Around 0.04% of the sample is taken by the ten largest.

A single peripheral blood draw of approximately 0.11 L on average was collected from each donor into heparinised tubes. Naive, central memory, regulatory and stem cell-like memory CD4+ T cells were sorted on a BD FACSAria II using a panel including CD45RO, CCR7, CD25, CD127, CD95 and CD27. Every sorted population had a purity above 95%. PBMCs were isolated right away by Lymphoprep density gradient centrifugation and were stained directly, without culture. So that batch effects would be minimized, each experiment stained and sorted samples in pairs, pairing one healthy donor with one patient. The CDR3 runs 13 residues from the cysteine to the phenylalanine. Only the CDR3 region is kept as DNA, spanning 39 bases read in frame from base 1. CDR1 and CDR2, looked up from the germline V gene, are KGHSH and LQKENI. Between the V and J ends, shortened by 3 bases and 2 bases respectively, the junction contains 7 bases.

The sequence was obtained from a woman aged 18 to 35 in good health. The chain links TRBV18 with TRBJ2-5; D gene: possibly TRBD1, on 5 matching bases. Sample: naive CD4+ T cells from blood. The cell subset or site label corresponds to: true naive CD4+ T cells. The sequenced DNA: TGTGCCAGCTCACCCGACAGTCAAGAGACCCAGTACTTC. Its product reads: CASSPDSQETQYF.